This record looks at one T cell receptor (beta chain) sequence and its context. No antigen is known for it. Nothing much larger sits one base from this clone, and base qualities are not available. The data were taken from a study of blood T cell repertoires in COVID-19 (TCRdb year 2020). With respect to the entire study: The collaborator samples originated in the United States, Italy and Spain and spanned the acute and convalescent phases of COVID-19. Where available, HLA class I and class II types were taken from metadata supplied by the sample provider and were not determined by assay-based typing. The prospective study material was composed of cDNA or gDNA derived from T cells, B-cell-depleted T cells, or PBMCs. A freely available public database, intended as a resource for researchers studying the immune response to SARS-CoV-2, is where the repertoires were released. The dataset comprised deeply sampled blood TCRbeta repertoires from subjects exposed to, actively infected with, or recovered from COVID-19. Nearly every sample came with metadata listing a de-identified subject ID, COVID-19 status, age in years and sex. The samples were drawn from two sources: the first 160 participants of the ongoing ImmuneRACE study, and 1,200 or so subjects contributed by 6 global collaborators.

Collaborating institutions collected whole blood in K2EDTA tubes following their own protocols. Collaborator samples were shipped for TCRbeta analysis as frozen whole blood, isolated PBMCs, or DNA extracted from either sample type. What the authors observed across the whole study: The amount of clinical and demographic metadata varied by source and participant and was provided uncurated.

TCRbeta CDR3 regions were amplified from genomic DNA using the immunoSEQ Assay, a bias-controlled multiplex PCR. In the paper's pipeline: Within the assay, amplification of reference gene primers was used to estimate how many nucleated cells each sample contained. To quantify the absolute abundance of each unique TCRbeta CDR3 rearrangement, sequence reads were collapsed and filtered. Productive Simpson clonality was computed per sample as the square root of Simpson's diversity index over productive rearrangements. Entries here come from immuneACCESS through TCRdb and include only in-frame sequences with V and J called. Some clones fail to appear in such tables; in the studies checked, an unresolved V gene covers under half of the shortfall, and the cause of the remainder is unknown. V and J calls and clone size follow that table, whereas D and trimming were derived from the DNA. This sample holds over 150,000 clones; roughly 84% were observed only once. The ten largest clones take up approximately 1% of the sample.

Trimming removed 6 bases from V and 11 bases from J, leaving 13 bases between the germline ends. There are 11 amino acids in the CDR3, from cysteine to phenylalanine inclusive. Just the 33-base CDR3 DNA is kept, in frame starting at base 1. CDR1 SNHLY and CDR2 FYNNEI were looked up in the germline V gene. Sequencing was done on a sample of peripheral blood. The chain is encoded by TRBV2 joined to TRBJ1-1; TRBD1 is a possible D gene, resting on 6 matching bases. The source of this sequence is a man in his forties with acute or convalescent COVID-19. The CDR3 protein is CASSKQGIAFF. The sequenced DNA is TGTGCCAGCAGCAAACAGGGTATCGCTTTCTTT.